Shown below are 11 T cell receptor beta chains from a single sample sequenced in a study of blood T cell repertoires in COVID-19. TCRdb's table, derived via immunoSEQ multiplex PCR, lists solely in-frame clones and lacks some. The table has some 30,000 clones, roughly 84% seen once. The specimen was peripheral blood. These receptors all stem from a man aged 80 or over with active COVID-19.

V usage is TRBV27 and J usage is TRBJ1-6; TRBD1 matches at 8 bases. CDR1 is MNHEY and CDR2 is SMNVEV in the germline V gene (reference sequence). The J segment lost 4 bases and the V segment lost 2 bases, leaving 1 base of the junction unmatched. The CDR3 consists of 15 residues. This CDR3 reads CASSLTGGYNSPLHF. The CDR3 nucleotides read TGTGCCAGCAGTTTAACAGGGGGATATAATTCACCCCTCCACTTT.

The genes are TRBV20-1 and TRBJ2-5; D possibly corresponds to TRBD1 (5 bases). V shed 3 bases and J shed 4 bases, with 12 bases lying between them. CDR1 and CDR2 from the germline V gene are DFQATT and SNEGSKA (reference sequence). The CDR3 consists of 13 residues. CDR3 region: CSASGAFGETQYF. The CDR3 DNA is TGCAGTGCTAGTGGGGCATTCGGAGAGACCCAGTACTTC.

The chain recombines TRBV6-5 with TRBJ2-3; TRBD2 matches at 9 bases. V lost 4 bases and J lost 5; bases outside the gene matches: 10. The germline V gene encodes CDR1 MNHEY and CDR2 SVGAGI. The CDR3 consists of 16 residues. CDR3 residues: CASSSSSGGGGDTQYF. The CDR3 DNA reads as TGTGCCAGCAGTTCTTCTTCTGGCGGGGGGGGAGATACGCAGTATTTT.

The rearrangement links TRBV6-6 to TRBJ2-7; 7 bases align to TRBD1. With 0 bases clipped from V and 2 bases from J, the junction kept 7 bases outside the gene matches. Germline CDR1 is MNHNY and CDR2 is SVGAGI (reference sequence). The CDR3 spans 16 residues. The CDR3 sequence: CASSYSRGLGAYEQYF. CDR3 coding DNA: TGTGCCAGCAGTTACTCGAGGGGGCTGGGGGCCTACGAGCAGTACTTC.

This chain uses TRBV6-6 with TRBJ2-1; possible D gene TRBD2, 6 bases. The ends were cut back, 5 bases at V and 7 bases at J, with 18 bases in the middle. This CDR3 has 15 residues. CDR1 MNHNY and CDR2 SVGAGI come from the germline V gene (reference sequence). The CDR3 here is CASSRGTPAGNEQFF. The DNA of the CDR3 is TGTGCCAGCAGTCGGGGGACTCCGGCCGGGAATGAGCAGTTCTTC.

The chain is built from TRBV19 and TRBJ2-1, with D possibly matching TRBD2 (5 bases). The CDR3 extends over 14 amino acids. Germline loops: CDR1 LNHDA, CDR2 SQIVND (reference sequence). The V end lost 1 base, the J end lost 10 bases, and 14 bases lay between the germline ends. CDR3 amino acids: CASSIVGSGKEQFF. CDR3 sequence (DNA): TGTGCCAGTAGTATAGTCGGTTCGGGAAAGGAGCAGTTCTTC.

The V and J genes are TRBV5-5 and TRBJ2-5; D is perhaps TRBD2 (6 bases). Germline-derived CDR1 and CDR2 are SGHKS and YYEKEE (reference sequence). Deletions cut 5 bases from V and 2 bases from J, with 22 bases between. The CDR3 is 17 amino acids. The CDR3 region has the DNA TGTGCCAGCAGGGCCACTCCGACTTTAGCGGATCAAGAGACCCAGTACTTC. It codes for CASRATPTLADQETQYF.

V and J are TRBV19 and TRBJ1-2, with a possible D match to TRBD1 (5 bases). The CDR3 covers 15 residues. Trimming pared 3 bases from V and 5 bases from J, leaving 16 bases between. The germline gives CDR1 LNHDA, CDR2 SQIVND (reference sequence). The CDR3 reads CASSIRRGAGYGYTF. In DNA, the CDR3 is TGTGCCAGTAGTATCAGGAGGGGAGCAGGGTATGGCTACACCTTC.

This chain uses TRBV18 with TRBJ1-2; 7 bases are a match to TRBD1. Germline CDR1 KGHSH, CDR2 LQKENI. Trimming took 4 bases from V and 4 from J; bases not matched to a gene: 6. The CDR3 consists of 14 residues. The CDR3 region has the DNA TGTGCCAGCTCACTCGACAGGGTGTCCTATGGCTACACCTTC. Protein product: CASSLDRVSYGYTF.

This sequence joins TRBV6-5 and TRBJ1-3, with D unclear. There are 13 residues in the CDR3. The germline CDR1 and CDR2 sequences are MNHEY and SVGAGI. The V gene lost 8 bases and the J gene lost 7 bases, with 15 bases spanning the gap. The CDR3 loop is CASETPTGNTIYF. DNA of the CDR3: TGTGCCAGCGAAACCCCTACCGGGAACACCATATATTTT.

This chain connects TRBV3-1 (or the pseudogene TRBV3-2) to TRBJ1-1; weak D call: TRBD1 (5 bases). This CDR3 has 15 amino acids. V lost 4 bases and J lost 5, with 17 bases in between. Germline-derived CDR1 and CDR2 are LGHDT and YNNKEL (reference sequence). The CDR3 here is CASSRPEGRVTEAFF. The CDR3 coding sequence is TGTGCCAGCAGCCGTCCCGAGGGGAGGGTGACTGAAGCTTTCTTT.